This TCR beta chain was found in a study of T cell changes during pregnancy in multiple sclerosis. V was clipped by 1 base and J by 1 base; unmatched bases: 2. This CDR3 contains 16 residues. CDR1 and CDR2 from the germline V gene are MNHEY and SMNVEV (reference sequence). TCRdb's copy holds only in-frame clones and misses some; the assay was immunoSEQ multiplex PCR. The data contain 85,000 to 100,000 clones, around 90% of them singletons. The rearrangement joins TRBV27 to TRBJ2-1; 9 positions agree with TRBD2. The TCR originated in a female donor with multiple sclerosis, enrolled in a pregnancy study. The sequencing here drew on peripheral blood, taken in the first trimester of pregnancy. The chain's CDR3 is CASSLWLAGSYNEQFF. The CDR3 bases are TGTGCCAGCAGTTTATGGCTAGCGGGATCCTACAATGAGCAGTTCTTC.